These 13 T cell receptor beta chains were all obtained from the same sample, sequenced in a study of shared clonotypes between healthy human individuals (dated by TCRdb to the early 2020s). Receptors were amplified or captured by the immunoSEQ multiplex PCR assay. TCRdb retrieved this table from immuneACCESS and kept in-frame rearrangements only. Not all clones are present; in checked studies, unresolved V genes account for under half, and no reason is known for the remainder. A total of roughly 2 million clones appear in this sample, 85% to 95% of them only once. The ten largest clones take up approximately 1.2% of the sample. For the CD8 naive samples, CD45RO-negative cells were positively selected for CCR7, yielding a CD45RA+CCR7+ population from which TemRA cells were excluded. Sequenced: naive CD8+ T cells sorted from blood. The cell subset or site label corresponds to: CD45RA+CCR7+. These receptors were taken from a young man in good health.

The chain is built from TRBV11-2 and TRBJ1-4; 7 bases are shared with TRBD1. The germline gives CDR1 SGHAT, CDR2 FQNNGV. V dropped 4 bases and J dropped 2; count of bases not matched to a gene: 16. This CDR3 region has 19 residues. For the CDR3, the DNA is TGTGCCAGCAGCTCCCGACAGGGCCGAATTTTGAGGACTAATGAAAAACTGTTTTTT. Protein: CASSSRQGRILRTNEKLFF. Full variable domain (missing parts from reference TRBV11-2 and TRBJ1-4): EAGVAQSPRYKIIEKRQSVAFWCNPISGHATLYWYQQILGQGPKLLIQFQNNGVVDDSQLPKDRFSAERLKGVDSTLKIQPAKLEDSAVYLCASSSRQGRILRTNEKLFFGSGTQLSVL.

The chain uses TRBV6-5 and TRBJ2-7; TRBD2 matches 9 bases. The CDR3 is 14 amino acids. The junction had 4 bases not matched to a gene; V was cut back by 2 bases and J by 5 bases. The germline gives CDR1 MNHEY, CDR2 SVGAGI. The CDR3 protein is CASSYAGGPNEQYF. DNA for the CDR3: TGTGCCAGCAGTTACGCGGGAGGGCCTAACGAGCAGTACTTC.

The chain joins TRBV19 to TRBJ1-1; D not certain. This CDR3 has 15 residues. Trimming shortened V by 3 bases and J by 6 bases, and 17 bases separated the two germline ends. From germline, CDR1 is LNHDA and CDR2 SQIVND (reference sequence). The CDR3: CASSITSGPSAEAFF. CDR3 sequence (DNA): TGTGCCAGTAGTATCACCTCCGGGCCTAGCGCTGAAGCTTTCTTT.

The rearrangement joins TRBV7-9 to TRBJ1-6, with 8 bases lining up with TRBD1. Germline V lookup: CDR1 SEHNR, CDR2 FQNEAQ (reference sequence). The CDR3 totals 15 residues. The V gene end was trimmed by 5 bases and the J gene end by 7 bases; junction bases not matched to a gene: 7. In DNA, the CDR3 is TGTGCCAGCAGCATCGGGACAGGAAGCAATTCACCCCTCCACTTT. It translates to CASSIGTGSNSPLHF.

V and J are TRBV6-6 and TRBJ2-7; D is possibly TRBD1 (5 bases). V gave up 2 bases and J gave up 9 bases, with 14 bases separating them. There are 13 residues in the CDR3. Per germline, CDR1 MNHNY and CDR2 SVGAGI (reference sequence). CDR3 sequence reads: CASSYDLGAGQYF. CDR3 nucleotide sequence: TGTGCCAGCAGTTACGATTTAGGGGCCGGGCAGTACTTC.

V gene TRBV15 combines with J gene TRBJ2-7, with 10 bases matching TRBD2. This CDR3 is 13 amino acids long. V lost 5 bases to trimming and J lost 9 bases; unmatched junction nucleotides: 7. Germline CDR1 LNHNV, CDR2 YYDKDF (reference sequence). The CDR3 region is CATSEGLAESQYF. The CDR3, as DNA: TGTGCCACCAGCGAAGGACTAGCGGAGTCGCAGTACTTC.

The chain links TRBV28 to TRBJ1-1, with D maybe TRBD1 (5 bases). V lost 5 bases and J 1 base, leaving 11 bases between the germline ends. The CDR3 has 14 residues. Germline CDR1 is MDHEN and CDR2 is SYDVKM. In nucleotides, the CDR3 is TGTGCCAGCAGTACCAGGGTGGCGAACACTGAAGCTTTCTTT. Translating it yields CASSTRVANTEAFF.

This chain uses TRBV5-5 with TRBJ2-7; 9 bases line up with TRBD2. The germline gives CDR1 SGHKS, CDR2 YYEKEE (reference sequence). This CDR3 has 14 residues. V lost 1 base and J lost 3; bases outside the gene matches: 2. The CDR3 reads CASSLLSGGYEQYF. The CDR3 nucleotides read TGTGCCAGCAGCTTGCTTAGCGGGGGCTACGAGCAGTACTTC.

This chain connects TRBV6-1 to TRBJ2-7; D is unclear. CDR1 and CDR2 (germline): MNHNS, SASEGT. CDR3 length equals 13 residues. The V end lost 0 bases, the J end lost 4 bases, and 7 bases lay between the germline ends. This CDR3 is CASSEAVQYEQYF. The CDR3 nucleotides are TGTGCCAGCAGTGAAGCCGTCCAGTACGAGCAGTACTTC.

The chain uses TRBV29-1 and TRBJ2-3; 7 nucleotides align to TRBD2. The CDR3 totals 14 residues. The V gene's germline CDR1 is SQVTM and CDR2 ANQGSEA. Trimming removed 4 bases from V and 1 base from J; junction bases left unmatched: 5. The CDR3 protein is CSVAGGVRTDTQYF. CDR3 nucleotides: TGCAGCGTTGCGGGAGGAGTGCGCACAGATACGCAGTATTTT.

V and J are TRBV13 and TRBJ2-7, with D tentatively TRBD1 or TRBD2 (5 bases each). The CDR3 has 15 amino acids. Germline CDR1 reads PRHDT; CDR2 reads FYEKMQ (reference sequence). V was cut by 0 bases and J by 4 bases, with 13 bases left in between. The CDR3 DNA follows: TGTGCCAGCAGCTTAGGGGGACCGAGCGGTTACGAGCAGTACTTC. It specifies CASSLGGPSGYEQYF.

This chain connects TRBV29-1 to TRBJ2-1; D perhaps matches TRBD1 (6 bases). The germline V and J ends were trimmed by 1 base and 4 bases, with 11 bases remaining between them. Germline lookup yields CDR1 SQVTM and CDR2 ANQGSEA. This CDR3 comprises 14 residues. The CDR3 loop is CSVEGGLYYNEQFF. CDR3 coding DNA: TGCAGCGTTGAAGGGGGGCTCTATTACAATGAGCAGTTCTTC.

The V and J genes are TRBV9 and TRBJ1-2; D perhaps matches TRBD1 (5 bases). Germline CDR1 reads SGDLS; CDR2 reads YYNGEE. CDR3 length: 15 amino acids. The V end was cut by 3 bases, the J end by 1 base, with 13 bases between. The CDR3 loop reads CASSGDSFINYGYTF. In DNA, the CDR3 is TGTGCCAGCAGCGGCGACAGCTTTATTAACTATGGCTACACCTTC.